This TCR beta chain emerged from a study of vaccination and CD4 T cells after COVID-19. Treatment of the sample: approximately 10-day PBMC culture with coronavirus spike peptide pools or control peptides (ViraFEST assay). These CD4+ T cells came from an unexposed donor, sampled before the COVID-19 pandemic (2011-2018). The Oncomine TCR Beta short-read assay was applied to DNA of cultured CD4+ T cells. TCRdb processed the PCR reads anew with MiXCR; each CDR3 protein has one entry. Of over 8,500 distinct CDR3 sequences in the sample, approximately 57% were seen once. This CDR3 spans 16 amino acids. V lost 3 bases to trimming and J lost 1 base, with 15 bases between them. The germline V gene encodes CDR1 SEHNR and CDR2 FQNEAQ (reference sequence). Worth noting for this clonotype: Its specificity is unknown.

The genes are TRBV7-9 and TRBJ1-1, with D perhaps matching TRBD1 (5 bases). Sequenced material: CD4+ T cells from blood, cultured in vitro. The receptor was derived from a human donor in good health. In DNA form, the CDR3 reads TGTGCCAGCAGCTTCGGACAAAGGGTGACGAACACTGAAGCTTTCTTT. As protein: CASSFGQRVTNTEAFF. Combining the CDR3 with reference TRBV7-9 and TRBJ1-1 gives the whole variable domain DTGVSQNPRHKITKRGQNVTFRCDPISEHNRLYWYRQTLGQGPEFLTYFQNEAQLEKSRLLSDRFSAERPKGSFSTLEIQRTEQGDSAMYLCASSFGQRVTNTEAFFGQGTRLTVV.